This T cell receptor (beta chain) appears in the sequencing data of a study of CD8 T cells in ankylosing spondylitis. Study-level results: Characteristic, it appeared, of ankylosing spondylitis blood was a TCR beta motif of eight or nine highly homologous variants.

V was pared by 5 bases and J by 2 bases, with 13 bases between. The CDR3 extends over 15 amino acids. Germline V CDR1 and CDR2: MNHEY, SVGEGT. TCRdb processed the 5' RACE reads anew with MiXCR; each CDR3 protein has one entry. Counted here are over 100,000 distinct CDR3 sequences, about an eighth occurring once; the ten biggest clones make up about 3.8%. There are many counts of this clonotype. Its antigen is still unknown. V and J are TRBV6-2 or TRBV6-3 and TRBJ1-5, with unresolved D. This sequence originates from a female donor with ankylosing spondylitis or in good health (not recorded which). Material: blood, either unsorted or a sorted T cell fraction (not recorded which). CDR3 sequence reads: CASSLLRGGNQPQHF. DNA of the CDR3: TGTGCCAGCAGTCTTTTACGGGGTGGCAATCAGCCCCAGCATTTT.